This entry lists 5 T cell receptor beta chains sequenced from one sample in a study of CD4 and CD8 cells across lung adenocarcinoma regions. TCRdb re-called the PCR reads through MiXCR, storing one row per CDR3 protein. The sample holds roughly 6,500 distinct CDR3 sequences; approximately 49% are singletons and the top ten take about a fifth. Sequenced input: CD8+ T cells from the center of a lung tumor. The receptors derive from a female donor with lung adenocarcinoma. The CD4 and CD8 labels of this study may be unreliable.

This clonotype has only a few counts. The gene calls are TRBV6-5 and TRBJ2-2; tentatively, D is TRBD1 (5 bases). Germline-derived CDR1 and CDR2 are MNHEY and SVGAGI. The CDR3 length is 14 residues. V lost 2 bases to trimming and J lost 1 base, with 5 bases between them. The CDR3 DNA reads TGTGCCAGCAGTTACCAGGGGAACACCGGGGAGCTGTTTTTT. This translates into CASSYQGNTGELFF.

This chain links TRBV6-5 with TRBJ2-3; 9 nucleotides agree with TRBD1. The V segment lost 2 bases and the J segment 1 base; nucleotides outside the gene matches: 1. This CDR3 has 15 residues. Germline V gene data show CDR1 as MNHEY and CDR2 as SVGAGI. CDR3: CASSYRQGGTDTQYF. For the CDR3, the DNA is TGTGCCAGCAGTTACCGACAGGGGGGCACAGATACGCAGTATTTT.

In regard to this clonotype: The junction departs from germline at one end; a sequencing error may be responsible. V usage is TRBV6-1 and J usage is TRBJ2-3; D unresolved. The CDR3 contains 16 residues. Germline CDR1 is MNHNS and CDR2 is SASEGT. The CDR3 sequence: CASSGPRAVSTDKQFF. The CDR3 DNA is TGTGCCAGCAGTGGACCCCGGGCTGTGAGCACAGATAAGCAGTTCTTT.

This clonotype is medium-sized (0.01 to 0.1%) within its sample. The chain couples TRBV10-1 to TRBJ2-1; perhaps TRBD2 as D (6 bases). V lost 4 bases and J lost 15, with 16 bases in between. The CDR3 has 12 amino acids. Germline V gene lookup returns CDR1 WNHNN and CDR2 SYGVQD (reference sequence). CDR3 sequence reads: CASSAQGLLLFF. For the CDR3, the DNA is TGCGCCAGCAGTGCCCAGGGACTGCTATTGTTCTTC.

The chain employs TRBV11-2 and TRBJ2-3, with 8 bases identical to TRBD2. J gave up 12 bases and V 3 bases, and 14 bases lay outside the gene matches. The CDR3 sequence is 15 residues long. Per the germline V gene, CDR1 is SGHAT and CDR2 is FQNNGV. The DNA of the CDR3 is TGTGCCAGCAGCTTCGGGGGGGGGCCTGTAGCCACTCAGTATTTT. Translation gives CASSFGGGPVATQYF.